The clone carrying this T cell receptor (beta chain) appeared once. This CDR3 comprises 15 residues. Germline loops: CDR1 SGDLS, CDR2 YYNGEE. V lost 0 bases, J lost 8 bases, and 7 bases stayed unmatched. This entry is derived from a study of STAT5B mutations in CD4+ large granular lymphocyte leukemia. As processed by the authors: The detection floor for productive clonotype frequency was 2.59 x 10-5. Some clones are missing from TCRdb's copy, which holds only in-frame ones; the method was immunoSEQ multiplex PCR. The DNA gave D and trimming, while V, J and clone size come from that table. The sample has about 32,000 clones; around three quarters are singletons.

The chain couples TRBV9 to TRBJ2-2; TRBD2 matches at 7 bases. The source of this sequence is a human donor in good health. The sequenced sample consisted of CD4+ T cells from blood buffy coats. The DNA of the CDR3 is TGTGCCAGCAGCGTAGCTACTAGCGTTACGGGGGAGCTGTTTTTT. Translation gives CASSVATSVTGELFF.